This T cell receptor (beta chain) was captured by sequencing in a study of T cell clones after liver transplantation. Study details: TCRbeta sequencing after a pre-transplant mixed lymphocyte reaction identified graft-donor-reactive clones, later tracked in post-transplant blood.

With respect to this clone: Antigen specificity is unknown.

J gave up 2 bases and V 6 bases, and 8 bases lay outside the gene matches. The V gene's germline CDR1 is ENHRY and CDR2 SYGVKD. CDR3 length equals 18 residues. Some clones are missing from TCRdb's copy, which holds only in-frame ones; the method was immunoSEQ multiplex PCR. This sample has about 75,000 clones, with under 90% found just once. Study-wide points: Post-transplant time points were not standardized, so conclusions are preliminary.

Sequenced material: CD4+ T cells from blood, taken about 50 months after liver transplant. The TCR originated in a human patient who received a liver transplant. The graft donor may have contributed some T cells. V and J are TRBV10-3 and TRBJ2-3; 16 positions agree with TRBD2. In nucleotides, the CDR3 is TGTGCCATCAGGCCGGGACTAGCGGGGGGGCACCTCACAGATACGCAGTATTTT. This encodes CAIRPGLAGGHLTDTQYF.